This TCR beta chain stems from a study of T cells in Graves' hyperthyroidism and ophthalmopathy. Study overall: The initial diagnosis was the point when peripheral blood was collected, ahead of any treatment.

In its sample, this clonotype was seen many times. Its antigen is undetermined. RNA transcripts served as the template for amplifying TCR beta CDR3 regions. TCR CDR3 underwent first-round RT-PCR with the HTBI primer set. TCRdb independently ran MiXCR on the multiplex PCR reads; one entry per CDR3 protein. The table records approximately 380,000 distinct CDR3 sequences, less than 20% of them present only once. Findings of the study overall: Blood also showed most of the thyroid clonotypes that were expanded above 0.001.

The junction had 3 bases not matched to a gene; V was cut back by 2 bases and J by 1 base. This CDR3 has 15 amino acids. The germline gives CDR1 MDHEN, CDR2 SYDVKM. V usage is TRBV28 and J usage is TRBJ2-5; 8 nucleotides align to TRBD1. This clonotype originated in a man between 18 and 29 years old with Graves' ophthalmopathy. The specimen was blood. The chain's CDR3 is CASSLPTGGQETQYF. The CDR3 DNA sequence: TGTGCCAGCAGTTTACCCACAGGGGGCCAAGAGACCCAGTACTTC. Variable domain in full (rest from reference TRBV28 and TRBJ2-5): DVKVTQSSRYLVKRTGEKVFLECVQDMDHENMFWYRQDPGLGLRLIYFSYDVKMKEKGDIPEGYSVSREKKERFSLILESASTNQTSMYLCASSLPTGGQETQYFGPGTRLLVL.